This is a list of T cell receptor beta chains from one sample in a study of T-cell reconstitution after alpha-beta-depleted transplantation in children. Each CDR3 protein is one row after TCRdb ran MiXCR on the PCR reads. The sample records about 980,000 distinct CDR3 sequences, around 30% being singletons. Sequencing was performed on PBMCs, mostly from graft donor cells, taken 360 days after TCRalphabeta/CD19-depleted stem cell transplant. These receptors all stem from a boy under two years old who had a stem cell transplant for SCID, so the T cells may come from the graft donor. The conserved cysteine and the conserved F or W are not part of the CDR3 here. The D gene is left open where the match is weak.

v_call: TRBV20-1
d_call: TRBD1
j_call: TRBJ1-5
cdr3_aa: SARDLGQGATSNQPQH

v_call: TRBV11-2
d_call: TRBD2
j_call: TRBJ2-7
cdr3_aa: ASSRLAGNYEQY

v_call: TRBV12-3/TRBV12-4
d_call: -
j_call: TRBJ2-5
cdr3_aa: ASSFHRGQETQY

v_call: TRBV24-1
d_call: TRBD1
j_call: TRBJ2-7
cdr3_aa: ATSDTGTVYEQY

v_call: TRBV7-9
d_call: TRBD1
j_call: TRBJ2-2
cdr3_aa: ASSRPTGGSGELF

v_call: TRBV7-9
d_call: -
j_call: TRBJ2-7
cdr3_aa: ASSPRTVETYEQY

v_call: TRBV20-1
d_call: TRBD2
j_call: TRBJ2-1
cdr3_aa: SARDSRGGYYNEQF

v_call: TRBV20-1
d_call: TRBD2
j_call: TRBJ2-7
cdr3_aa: SAIVNSASGGKQY

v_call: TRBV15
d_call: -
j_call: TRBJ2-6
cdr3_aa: ATSKGPGANVLT

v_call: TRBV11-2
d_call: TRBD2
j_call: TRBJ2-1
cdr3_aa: ASSWGGGIYNEQF

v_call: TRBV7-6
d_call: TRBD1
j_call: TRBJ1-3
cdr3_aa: ASTDRAPGNTIY

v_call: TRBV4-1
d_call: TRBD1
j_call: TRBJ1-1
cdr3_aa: ASSQYGTANTEAF

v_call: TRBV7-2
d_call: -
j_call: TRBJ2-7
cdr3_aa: ASSSGRLASYEQY

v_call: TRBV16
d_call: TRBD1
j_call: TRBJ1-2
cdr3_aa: ASSQSGQGASGYT

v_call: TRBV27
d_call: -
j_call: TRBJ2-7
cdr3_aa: ASSFSAPLEQY

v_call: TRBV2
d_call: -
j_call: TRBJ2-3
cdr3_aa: ASSEPRVAESDTQY

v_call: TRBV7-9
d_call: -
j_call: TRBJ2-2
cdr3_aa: ASSSLNNTGELF

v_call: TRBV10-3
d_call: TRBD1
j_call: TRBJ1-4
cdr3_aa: AISESSGGATRTGSNEKLF

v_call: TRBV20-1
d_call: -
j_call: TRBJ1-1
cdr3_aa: SAREAGRGTEAF

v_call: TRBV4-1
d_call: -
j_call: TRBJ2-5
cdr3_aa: ASSQNEDSAQETQY

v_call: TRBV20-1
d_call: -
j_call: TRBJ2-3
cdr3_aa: SARVGSSDTQY

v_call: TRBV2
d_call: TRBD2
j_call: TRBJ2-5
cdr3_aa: ASSDLLLAGGTETQY

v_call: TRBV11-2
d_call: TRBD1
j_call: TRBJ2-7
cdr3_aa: ASSLDPGGLISYEQY

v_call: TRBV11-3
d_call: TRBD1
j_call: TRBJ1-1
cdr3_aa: ASSPGQGQDTEAF

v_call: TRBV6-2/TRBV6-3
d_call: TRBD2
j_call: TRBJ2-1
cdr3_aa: ASSRGLAGGLSEQF

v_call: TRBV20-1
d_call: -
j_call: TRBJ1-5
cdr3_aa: SEDRLDSNQPQH

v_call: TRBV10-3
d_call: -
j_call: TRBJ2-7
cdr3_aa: AISDQGLVNYEQY

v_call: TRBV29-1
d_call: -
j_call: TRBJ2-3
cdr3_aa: SVEVGNTDTQY

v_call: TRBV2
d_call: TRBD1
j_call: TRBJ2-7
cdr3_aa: ASSDGTAQSSYEQY

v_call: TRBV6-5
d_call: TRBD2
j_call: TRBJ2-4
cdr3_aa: ASSFLGEGKNIQY

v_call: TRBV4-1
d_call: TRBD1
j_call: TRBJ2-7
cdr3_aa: ASSQDRKGGVGEQY

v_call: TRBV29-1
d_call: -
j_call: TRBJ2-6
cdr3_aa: SAQLMDSGANVLT

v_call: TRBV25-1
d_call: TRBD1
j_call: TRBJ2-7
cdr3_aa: ASSGDRAQQY

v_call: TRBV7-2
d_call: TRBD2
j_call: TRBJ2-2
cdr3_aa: ASSPGRVTGELF

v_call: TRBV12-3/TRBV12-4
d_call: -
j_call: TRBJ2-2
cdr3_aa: ASRHQRTGELF

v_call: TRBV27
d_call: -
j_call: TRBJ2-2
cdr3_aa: ATSSTGNRELF

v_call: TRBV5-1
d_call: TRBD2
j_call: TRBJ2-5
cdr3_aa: ASSGPGLAGPQETQY

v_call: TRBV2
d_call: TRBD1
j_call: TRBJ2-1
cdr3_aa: ASSDDRGLHNEQF

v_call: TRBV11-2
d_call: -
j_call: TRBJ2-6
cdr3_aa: ASSPLRGPGANVLT

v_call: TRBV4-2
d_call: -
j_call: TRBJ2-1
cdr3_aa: ASSQESNNEQF

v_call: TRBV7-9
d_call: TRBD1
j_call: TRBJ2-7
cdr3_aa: ASSRAGTGNYEQY

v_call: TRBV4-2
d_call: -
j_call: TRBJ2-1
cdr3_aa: ASSQASGEKYNEQF

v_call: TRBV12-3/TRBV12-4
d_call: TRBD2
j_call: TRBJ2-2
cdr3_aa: ASSLSSGGFTGELF

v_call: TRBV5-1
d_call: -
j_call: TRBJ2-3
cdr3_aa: ASSLAGGAYTDTQY

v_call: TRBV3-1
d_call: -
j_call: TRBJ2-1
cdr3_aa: ASSQRRRMTYNEQF

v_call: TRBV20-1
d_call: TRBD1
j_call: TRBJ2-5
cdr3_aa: SALGQGDTETQY

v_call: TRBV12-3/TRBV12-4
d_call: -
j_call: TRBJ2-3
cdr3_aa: ASSLEGTTDTQY

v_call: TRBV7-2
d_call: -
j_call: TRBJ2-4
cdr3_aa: ASSAYGVSNKNIQY

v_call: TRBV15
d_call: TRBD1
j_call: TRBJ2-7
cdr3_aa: ATSAWDRGFSYEQY

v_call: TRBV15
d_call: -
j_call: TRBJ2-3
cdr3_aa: ATSRDWSSLLSTDTQY

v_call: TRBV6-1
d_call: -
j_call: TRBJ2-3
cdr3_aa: ASRGLLWQDTQY

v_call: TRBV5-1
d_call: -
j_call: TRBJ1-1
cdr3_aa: ASSLTASGQGAF

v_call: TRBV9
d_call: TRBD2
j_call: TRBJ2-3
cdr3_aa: ASTPASGGPTDTQY

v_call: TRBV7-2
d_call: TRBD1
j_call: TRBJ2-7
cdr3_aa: ASSLGPGQGFEQY